The 15 T cell receptor beta chains presented below share a single source sample, sequenced in a study of PD-L1 blockade in urothelial cancer. Sequenced by immunoSEQ multiplex PCR; TCRdb stores in-frame clones only, minus some. Of roughly 51,000 clones listed, around 85% are singletons. Time point reported: peripheral blood 6 weeks after treatment start. The source material was PBMCs, sampled around atezolizumab (anti-PD-L1) treatment. The receptors stem from a man aged 50-59 years with urothelial cancer.

This chain uses TRBV6-6 with TRBJ2-7; tentatively, D is TRBD1 (6 bases). Germline V gene sequence: CDR1 MNHNY, CDR2 SVGAGI (reference sequence). Trimming pared 10 bases from V and 0 bases from J, leaving 10 bases between. The CDR3 is 12 residues long. The DNA for the CDR3 is TGTGCCACGGGACAAATCTCCTACGAGCAGTACTTC. Amino acid sequence: CATGQISYEQYF.

This clone was picked up one time. The rearrangement links TRBV6-6 to TRBJ2-7; 10 positions match TRBD2. The CDR3 has 16 amino acids. The V gene's germline CDR1 is MNHNY and CDR2 SVGAGI (reference sequence). V lost 2 bases and J lost 0; bases outside the gene matches: 4. DNA of the CDR3: TGTGCCAGCAGTTACCCCCAGCGGGAGGGCTCCTACGAGCAGTACTTC. Protein product: CASSYPQREGSYEQYF.

This clone was observed once. The rearrangement joins TRBV7-9 to TRBJ2-5; D is possibly TRBD2 (6 bases). The CDR3 is 15 amino acids. V was shortened by 5 bases and J by 4 bases, with 17 bases between the two germline ends. Germline V lookup: CDR1 SEHNR, CDR2 FQNEAQ (reference sequence). The CDR3 coding sequence is TGTGCCAGCAGCCCCTCCAATCGGGGGAGAGAGACCCAGTACTTC. Translating it yields CASSPSNRGRETQYF. Using reference TRBV7-9 and TRBJ2-5 for the parts outside the CDR3, the full variable domain is DTGVSQNPRHKITKRGQNVTFRCDPISEHNRLYWYRQTLGQGPEFLTYFQNEAQLEKSRLLSDRFSAERPKGSFSTLEIQRTEQGDSAMYLCASSPSNRGRETQYFGPGTRLLVL.

This clone was picked up a small number of times. The chain couples TRBV7-9 to TRBJ2-7; no definite D call. This CDR3 is built from 12 residues. CDR1 SEHNR and CDR2 FQNEAQ come from the germline V gene (reference sequence). V was pared by 6 bases and J by 4 bases, with 10 bases between. As DNA, the CDR3 is TGTGCCAGCAGTCGCGATGGTTACGAGCAGTACTTC. Its protein is CASSRDGYEQYF.

The chain has TRBV14 and TRBJ1-4, with 7 bases aligning to TRBD1. This CDR3 is built from 15 residues. The V gene end was trimmed by 1 base and the J gene end by 7 bases; junction bases not matched to a gene: 6. CDR1 and CDR2 from the germline V gene are SGHDN and FVKESK. CDR3 sequence (DNA): TGTGCCAGCAGCCAAGGGTTTTGGGACAGTGAAAAACTGTTTTTT. Protein product: CASSQGFWDSEKLFF.

This sequence joins TRBV7-2 and TRBJ1-6; TRBD1 matches 7 bases. From germline, CDR1 is SGHTA and CDR2 FQGNSA. The V gene end was trimmed by 6 bases and the J gene end by 7 bases; junction bases not matched to a gene: 12. CDR3 length equals 16 residues. The DNA of the CDR3 is TGTGCCAGCAGTTATACCCGGACAGGAACGAATTCACCCCTCCACTTT. This encodes CASSYTRTGTNSPLHF.

This clone was counted between two and nine times. This chain connects TRBV6-6 to TRBJ2-3; 11 bases are a match to TRBD2. This CDR3 is built from 15 residues. The ends lost 3 bases at V and 5 bases at J; junction bases unmatched: 4. CDR1 is MNHNY, CDR2 SVGAGI, per germline (reference sequence). The CDR3 nucleotides read TGTGCCAGCAGTTATAGCGGGGGGGCCAGAGATACGCAGTATTTT. As protein: CASSYSGGARDTQYF.

V usage is TRBV28 and J usage is TRBJ1-2, with 8 bases lining up with TRBD1. CDR3 length equals 16 residues. After removal of 7 bases from V and 4 bases from J, the junction contained 14 bases not matched to a gene. Germline CDR1 is MDHEN and CDR2 is SYDVKM. CDR3 in DNA: TGTGCCAGCACCCCTAAAGGCTCAGGGGGCTTCTATGGCTACACCTTC. As protein: CASTPKGSGGFYGYTF.

In its sample, this clone was seen a few times. This chain links TRBV7-9 with TRBJ2-1; TRBD2 agrees at 12 bases. CDR3 length equals 15 residues. Germline CDR1 SEHNR, CDR2 FQNEAQ (reference sequence). The CDR3, as DNA: TGTGTCCTCAAAGCGGGACTAGCGGGTCGCAATGAGCAGTTCTTC. Amino acids: CVLKAGLAGRNEQFF.

V gene TRBV7-2 combines with J gene TRBJ2-1; D not certain. The CDR3 totals 16 residues. Between the trimmed V and J ends, which lost 1 base and 0 bases, there was a span of 10 bases. Germline values: CDR1 SGHTA, CDR2 FQGNSA. This CDR3 is CASSLVRLSSYNEQFF. CDR3 DNA: TGTGCCAGCAGCTTAGTTCGCTTGAGCTCCTACAATGAGCAGTTCTTC.

The chain is built from TRBV7-3 and TRBJ1-1; D is perhaps TRBD1 (5 bases). This CDR3 region has 17 residues. Trimming shortened V by 0 bases and J by 3 bases, and 17 bases separated the two germline ends. Germline V CDR1 and CDR2: SGHTA, FQGTGA. CDR3 protein: CASSLTLGGEGYTEAFF. The CDR3 region has the DNA TGTGCCAGCAGCTTAACTTTGGGGGGAGAAGGGTACACTGAAGCTTTCTTT.

The CDR3 region is CASSADRGDEQYF. Here the CDR3 DNA reads TGTGCCAGCAGCGCGGACAGGGGTGACGAGCAGTACTTC. The chain employs TRBV7-3 and TRBJ2-7; 9 bases are shared with TRBD1. The CDR3 consists of 13 residues. V lost 5 bases and J lost 5; bases outside the gene matches: 4. Germline CDR1 SGHTA, CDR2 FQGTGA. Full variable domain (remainder filled in from reference TRBV7-3 and TRBJ2-7): GAGVSQTPSNKVTEKGKYVELRCDPISGHTALYWYRQSLGQGPEFLIYFQGTGAADDSGLPNDRFFAVRPEGSVSTLKIQRTERGDSAVYLCASSADRGDEQYFGPGTRLTVT.

J is TRBJ2-5 and V is TRBV7-8; 9 bases line up with TRBD1. The CDR3 sequence is 15 residues long. Germline V gene data show CDR1 as SGHVS and CDR2 as FQNEAQ. V lost 8 bases to trimming and J lost 4 bases; unmatched junction nucleotides: 11. The CDR3 DNA reads as TGTGCCAGCGTTTTTTCGGGACAGGGTGGAGAGACCCAGTACTTC. As protein: CASVFSGQGGETQYF.

The genes are TRBV5-4 and TRBJ1-3; D might be TRBD1 (6 bases). The CDR3 sequence is 13 residues long. Trimming stripped 0 bases from V and 8 bases from J, with 9 bases between. Germline CDR1 and CDR2: SGHNT and YYREEE (reference sequence). The CDR3 is CASSLEGGYTIYF. DNA of the CDR3: TGTGCCAGCAGCTTGGAGGGGGGGTACACCATATATTTT. The full variable domain, rest sourced from reference TRBV5-4 and TRBJ1-3, is ETGVTQSPTHLIKTRGQQVTLRCSSQSGHNTVSWYQQALGQGPQFIFQYYREEENGRGNFPPRFSGLQFPNYSSELNVNALELDDSALYLCASSLEGGYTIYFGEGSWLTVV.

V and J are TRBV25-1 and TRBJ2-3, with 8 bases that match TRBD2. The trim removed 1 base at V and 3 bases at J, leaving 3 bases unmatched. Germline V gene data show CDR1 as MGHDK and CDR2 as SYGVNS. There are 15 residues in the CDR3. The CDR3 bases are TGTGCCAGCAGTGAATTGGGACTAGTAACAGATACGCAGTATTTT. Protein sequence: CASSELGLVTDTQYF.